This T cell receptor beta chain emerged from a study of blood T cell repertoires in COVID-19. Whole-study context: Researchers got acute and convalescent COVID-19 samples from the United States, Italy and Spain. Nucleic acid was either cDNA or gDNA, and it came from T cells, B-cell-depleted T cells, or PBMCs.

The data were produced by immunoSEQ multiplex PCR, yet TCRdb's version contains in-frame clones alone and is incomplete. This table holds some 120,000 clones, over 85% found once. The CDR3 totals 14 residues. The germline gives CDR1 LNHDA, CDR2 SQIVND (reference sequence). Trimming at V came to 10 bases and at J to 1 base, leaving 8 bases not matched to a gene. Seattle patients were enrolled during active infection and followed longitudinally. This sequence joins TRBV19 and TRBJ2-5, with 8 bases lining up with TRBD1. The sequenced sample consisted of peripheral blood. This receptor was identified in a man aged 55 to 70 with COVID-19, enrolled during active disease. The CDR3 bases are TGTGCCACCTCGACAGGGGATTCCCAAGAGACCCAGTACTTC. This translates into CATSTGDSQETQYF.